This paragraph covers one T cell receptor beta chain sequence. TCRdb keeps only in-frame clones here, not all; method: immunoSEQ multiplex PCR. The data show tens of thousands of clones, roughly 84% seen once. This entry comes from a study of control samples from healthy donors and cancer patients. Looked up from germline, CDR1 is LGHDT and CDR2 is YNNKEL (reference sequence). Trimming left V 4 bases short and J 7 bases short, with 10 bases between. This CDR3 has 12 amino acids. The sample taken for sequencing was PBMCs. This TCR came from a man aged 55 to 69 with head and neck cancer. This sequence joins TRBV3-1 (or the pseudogene TRBV3-2) and TRBJ1-2, with a possible D match to TRBD1 (5 bases). The CDR3, as DNA: TGTGCCAGCAGCCCAGGGTACGCTGGCTACACCTTC. Translated, it gives CASSPGYAGYTF.